One and the same sample provided the 22 T cell receptor beta chains below, sequenced in a study of post-analysis software for immune sequencing data. General observations from the study: The five TRBV segments detected at higher frequency in patients than in controls included TRBV5-6, TRBV5-1 and TRBV20-1.

Each TCR beta cDNA library carried unique molecular identifiers. TCRdb re-called the PCR reads through MiXCR, storing one row per CDR3 protein. Among under 650,000 distinct CDR3 sequences listed, around 40% were seen once. These receptors' antigens are unknown. Sequencing used blood. Receptors originate from a girl between 5 and 17 years old with multiple sclerosis.

The chain joins TRBV24-1 to TRBJ2-1; 11 bases fit TRBD2. Trimming took 3 bases from V and 7 from J; bases not matched to a gene: 4. Germline CDR1 reads KGHDR; CDR2 reads SFDVKD. The CDR3 length is 15 residues. This CDR3 reads CATSDHGTSGNEQFF. The CDR3 DNA reads as TGTGCCACCAGTGATCACGGGACTAGCGGAAATGAGCAGTTCTTC.

This clonotype was observed a few times. The chain carries TRBV12-3 or TRBV12-4 and TRBJ2-3, with D possibly TRBD1 on 7 matching bases. The CDR3 is made up of 14 amino acids. V was pared by 7 bases and J by 7 bases, with 18 bases between. The CDR3 is CASKSRGDLNTQYF. CDR3 in DNA: TGTGCCAGCAAGTCCAGGGGGGATTTAAATACGCAGTATTTT.

This clonotype showed up just once. The rearrangement uses TRBV5-1 and TRBJ1-1, with a tentative D call TRBD1 (6 bases). CDR1 is SGHRS and CDR2 is YFSETQ in the germline V gene. CDR3 length equals 14 residues. The V and J ends lost 0 bases and 5 bases respectively, with 11 bases between them. The CDR3 DNA follows: TGCGCCAGCAGCTTGGATACAGGGCGGACTGAAGCTTTCTTT. This codes for CASSLDTGRTEAFF.

The chain uses TRBV5-1 and TRBJ2-1; no clear D gene. Germline loops: CDR1 SGHRS, CDR2 YFSETQ. CDR3 length: 13 amino acids. Trimming pared 4 bases from V and 11 bases from J, leaving 16 bases between. In nucleotides, the CDR3 is TGCGCCAGCAGCACGGACGGCCTCGTTCAGCAGTTCTTC. The encoded protein is CASSTDGLVQQFF. The whole variable domain, remainder taken from reference TRBV5-1 and TRBJ2-1, is KAGVTQTPRYLIKTRGQQVTLSCSPISGHRSVSWYQQTPGQGLQFLFEYFSETQRNKGNFPGRFSGRQFSNSRSEMNVSTLELGDSALYLCASSTDGLVQQFFGPGTRLTVL.

The V and J genes are TRBV5-1 and TRBJ2-3, with a weak D call TRBD2 (6 bases). The germline V gene encodes CDR1 SGHRS and CDR2 YFSETQ. Trimming stripped 0 bases from V and 2 bases from J, with 10 bases between. CDR3 length: 15 amino acids. The CDR3 DNA follows: TGCGCCAGCAGCTTGGTCGCTAGCGCCACAGATACGCAGTATTTT. This gives the protein CASSLVASATDTQYF.

This sequence joins TRBV7-3 and TRBJ2-5; 9 nucleotides agree with TRBD1. The J segment lost 4 bases and the V segment lost 3 bases, leaving 9 bases of the junction unmatched. The CDR3 consists of 16 residues. Germline assignment: CDR1 SGHTA and CDR2 FQGTGA. CDR3: CASSFLGQGVGETQYF. The CDR3 DNA sequence: TGTGCCAGCAGCTTTTTGGGACAGGGAGTGGGAGAGACCCAGTACTTC.

This clonotype was detected only a few times. The chain links TRBV24-1 to TRBJ2-7; TRBD2 is a possible D gene (6 bases). CDR1 and CDR2 from the germline V gene are KGHDR and SFDVKD. V dropped 4 bases and J dropped 6 bases, with 15 bases sitting between them. The CDR3 has 14 residues. For the CDR3, the DNA is TGTGCCACCAGTGACGCCGGGACTTTCGGCGAGCAGTACTTC. Residues: CATSDAGTFGEQYF.

Points on this clonotype: Since the CDR3 does not end with the conserved phenylalanine or tryptophan, this likely comes from a read error. The J gene is TRBJ2-7, the V gene TRBV11-2; possibly TRBD1 for D (6 bases). The ends were cut back, 2 bases at V and 3 bases at J, with 8 bases in the middle. The germline V gene encodes CDR1 SGHAT and CDR2 FQNNGV. The CDR3 extends over 13 amino acids. CDR3: CASSLTGNYEQYY. The CDR3 nucleotides read TGTGCCAGCAGCTTAACAGGGAACTACGAGCAGTACTAC.

This clonotype is a singleton in its sample. The CDR3 region is CASSDRAGEKLFF. The CDR3 DNA follows: TGTGCCAGCAGTGACAGGGCGGGCGAAAAACTGTTTTTT. The J gene is TRBJ1-4, the V gene TRBV2; possible D gene TRBD1, 5 bases. Per the germline V gene, CDR1 is SNHLY and CDR2 is FYNNEI. Deletions cut 3 bases from V and 8 bases from J, with 10 bases between. The CDR3 loop spans 13 amino acids.

The chain joins TRBV2 to TRBJ2-7; 9 nucleotides agree with TRBD1. The better agreement between TRBJ2-5 and the DNA end casts doubt on the J call. Germline V CDR1 and CDR2: SNHLY, FYNNEI. This CDR3 is 14 amino acids long. The CDR3: CASRNRQGEETQYF. The CDR3 coding sequence is TGTGCCAGCAGGAACCGACAGGGGGAGGAGACCCAGTACTTC.

This clonotype was counted many times. V and J are TRBV7-8 and TRBJ1-2; D is unclear. Between the trimmed V and J ends, which lost 1 base and 4 bases, there was a span of 7 bases. The CDR3 has 13 residues. The V gene's germline CDR1 is SGHVS and CDR2 FQNEAQ. The CDR3 nucleotides read TGTGCCAGCAGCTTAGGGGTCCTCTATGGCTACACCTTC. Protein product: CASSLGVLYGYTF.

This clonotype occurred a few times. The chain uses TRBV24-1 and TRBJ2-1; TRBD1 might be the D (6 bases). Germline V CDR1 and CDR2: KGHDR, SFDVKD. Trimming stripped 10 bases from V and 8 bases from J, with 14 bases between. CDR3 length: 12 amino acids. CDR3 coding DNA: TGTGCCACAGGGGGTCTGGGAGATGAGCAGTTCTTC. It encodes CATGGLGDEQFF.

This clonotype was recorded a few times. This may arise from a read error, as a much more abundant clone is one base away. V and J are TRBV9 and TRBJ2-7; a possible D gene is TRBD2 (6 bases). Trimming took 3 bases from V and 2 from J, leaving 15 bases between them. CDR3 size: 15 residues. The germline V gene encodes CDR1 SGDLS and CDR2 YYNGEE. CDR3 DNA: TGTGCCAGCAGCGGAGAGTCGGGACTCACCTACGAGCAGTACTTC. Protein product: CASSGESGLTYEQYF.

In this sample, this clonotype turned up a few times. The chain uses TRBV6-6 and TRBJ2-7; TRBD2 agrees at 8 bases. This CDR3 is built from 12 residues. Germline CDR1 and CDR2: MNHNY and SVGAGI (reference sequence). With V trimmed by 7 bases and J by 6 bases, 5 bases remained unmatched. CDR3 sequence reads: CASTPGGAEQYF. The CDR3 coding sequence is TGTGCCAGCACCCCCGGGGGGGCCGAGCAGTACTTC.

In its sample, this clonotype was seen a few times. The V and J genes are TRBV29-1 and TRBJ1-2; tentative D call: TRBD1 (5 bases). This CDR3 is 12 amino acids long. Trimming cost V 4 bases and J 6 bases, with 12 bases left between them. Germline V gene sequence: CDR1 SQVTM, CDR2 ANQGSEA. Written as DNA, the CDR3 is TGCAGCGTTGGAGGGGCCAATCATGGCTACACCTTC. Its protein is CSVGGANHGYTF.

CDR3 amino acids: CASSQKGGQGGYGYTF. CDR3 DNA: TGTGCCAGCAGCCAAAAAGGAGGACAGGGCGGCTATGGCTACACCTTC. The J gene is TRBJ1-2, the V gene TRBV4-2, with 8 bases matching TRBD1. There are 16 residues in the CDR3. From germline, CDR1 is LGHNA and CDR2 YNFKEQ. V shed 2 bases and J 4 bases; nucleotides not matched to a gene: 9.

This clonotype has a single count. This chain uses TRBV5-6 with TRBJ2-3; D possibly corresponds to TRBD2 (6 bases). Germline values: CDR1 SGHDT, CDR2 YYEEEE. This CDR3 region has 13 residues. V shed 6 bases and J shed 2 bases, with 10 bases lying between them. The CDR3, as DNA: TGTGCCAGCATGCCGGGACTCACAGATACGCAGTATTTT. Encoded protein: CASMPGLTDTQYF.

This clonotype occurred a few times. The gene calls are TRBV20-1 and TRBJ1-2, with D possibly matching TRBD1 (5 bases). The germline V gene has CDR1 DFQATT and CDR2 SNEGSKA (reference sequence). With 0 bases removed from V and 2 bases from J, the gap between germline ends came to 16 bases. This CDR3 comprises 16 residues. In DNA form, the CDR3 reads TGCAGTGCTAGAGATCTGGGGATCGGGACGAACTATGGCTACACCTTC. Protein sequence: CSARDLGIGTNYGYTF.

This clonotype was counted between two and nine times. This CDR3 reads CASSPSRGNQPQHF. The CDR3 nucleotides read TGCGCCAGCAGCCCCAGTCGGGGGAATCAGCCCCAGCATTTT. The rearrangement links TRBV5-1 to TRBJ1-5, with D perhaps TRBD1 (5 bases). The CDR3 length is 14 residues. From germline, CDR1 is SGHRS and CDR2 YFSETQ. Trimming pared 4 bases from V and 4 bases from J, leaving 12 bases between.

The sample holds a few counts of this clonotype. The rearrangement uses TRBV5-1 and TRBJ2-5; 11 bases agree with TRBD2. The J call is in doubt because the DNA end fits TRBJ2-7 better. The CDR3 length is 14 residues. The germline V gene encodes CDR1 SGHRS and CDR2 YFSETQ. The CDR3 loop is CASSFSGGAYEQYF. The CDR3, as DNA: TGCGCCAGCAGCTTTAGCGGGGGGGCCTACGAGCAGTACTTC.

The CDR3 is CSVGQDGYEQYF. CDR3 sequence (DNA): TGCAGCGTTGGACAGGATGGTTACGAGCAGTACTTC. The chain is built from TRBV29-1 and TRBJ2-7, with D possibly TRBD1 on 6 matching bases. The CDR3 totals 12 residues. CDR1 and CDR2 (germline): SQVTM, ANQGSEA. Trimming stripped 4 bases from V and 4 bases from J, with 11 bases between.

The rearrangement joins TRBV2 to TRBJ2-3; tentative D call: TRBD1 (6 bases). This CDR3 comprises 12 residues. The V end was cut by 7 bases, the J end by 3 bases, with 8 bases between. CDR1 is SNHLY and CDR2 is FYNNEI in the germline V gene. The CDR3 DNA reads TGTGCCAGCACAGGGGCGACAGATACGCAGTATTTT. It specifies CASTGATDTQYF.